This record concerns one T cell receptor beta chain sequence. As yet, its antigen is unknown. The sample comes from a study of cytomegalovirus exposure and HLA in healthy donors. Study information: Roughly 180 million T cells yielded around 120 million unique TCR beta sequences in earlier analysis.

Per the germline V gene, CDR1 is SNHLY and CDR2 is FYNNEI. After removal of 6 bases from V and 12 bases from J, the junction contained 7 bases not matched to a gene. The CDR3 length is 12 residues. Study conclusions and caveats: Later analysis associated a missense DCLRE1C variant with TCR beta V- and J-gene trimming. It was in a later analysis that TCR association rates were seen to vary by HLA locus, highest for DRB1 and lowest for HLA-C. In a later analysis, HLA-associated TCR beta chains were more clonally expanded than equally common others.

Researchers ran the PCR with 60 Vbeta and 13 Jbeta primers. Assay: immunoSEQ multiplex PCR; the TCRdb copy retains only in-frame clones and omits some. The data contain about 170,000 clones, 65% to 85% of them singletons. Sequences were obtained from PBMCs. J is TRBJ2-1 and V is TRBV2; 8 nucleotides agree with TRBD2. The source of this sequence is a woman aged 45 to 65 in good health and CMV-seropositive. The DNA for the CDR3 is TGTGCCAGCAGGTCGACTGCGGGGGGGCAGTTCTTC. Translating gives CASRSTAGGQFF.